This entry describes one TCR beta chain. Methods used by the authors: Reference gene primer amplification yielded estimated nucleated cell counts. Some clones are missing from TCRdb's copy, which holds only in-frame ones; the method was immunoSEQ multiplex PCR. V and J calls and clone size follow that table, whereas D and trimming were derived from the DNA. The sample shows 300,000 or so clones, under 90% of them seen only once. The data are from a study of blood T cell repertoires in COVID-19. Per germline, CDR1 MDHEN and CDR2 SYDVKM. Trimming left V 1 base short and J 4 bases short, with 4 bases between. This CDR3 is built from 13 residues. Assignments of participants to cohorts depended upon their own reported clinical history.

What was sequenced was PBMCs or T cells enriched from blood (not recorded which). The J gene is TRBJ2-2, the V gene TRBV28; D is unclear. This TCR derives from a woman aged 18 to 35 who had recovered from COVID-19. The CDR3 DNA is TGTGCCAGCAGTTTATCGTCCACCGGGGAGCTGTTTTTT. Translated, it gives CASSLSSTGELFF.